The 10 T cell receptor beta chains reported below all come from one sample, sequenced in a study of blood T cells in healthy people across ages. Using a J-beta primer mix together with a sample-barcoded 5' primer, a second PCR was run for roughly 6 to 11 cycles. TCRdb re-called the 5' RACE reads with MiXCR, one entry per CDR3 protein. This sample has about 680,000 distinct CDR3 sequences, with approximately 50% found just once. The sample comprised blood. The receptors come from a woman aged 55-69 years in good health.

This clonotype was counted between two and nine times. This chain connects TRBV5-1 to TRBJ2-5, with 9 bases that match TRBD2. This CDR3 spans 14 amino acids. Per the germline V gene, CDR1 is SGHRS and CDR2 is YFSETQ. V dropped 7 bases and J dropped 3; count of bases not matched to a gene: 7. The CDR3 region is CASGPTSGEETQYF. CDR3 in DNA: TGCGCCAGCGGACCGACTAGCGGAGAAGAGACCCAGTACTTC.

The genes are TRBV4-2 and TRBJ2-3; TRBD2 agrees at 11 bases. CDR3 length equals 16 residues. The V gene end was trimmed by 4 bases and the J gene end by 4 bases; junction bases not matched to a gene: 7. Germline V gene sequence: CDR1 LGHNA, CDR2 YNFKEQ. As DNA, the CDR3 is TGTGCCAGCAGCCCGACTAGCGGGGAGGACGCAGATACGCAGTATTTT. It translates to CASSPTSGEDADTQYF.

The CDR3 nucleotides are TGCAGCCCTGGCGGGAGAGGGGATACGCAGTATTTT. Its translation is CSPGGRGDTQYF. The J gene is TRBJ2-3, the V gene TRBV20-1; the match to TRBD2 covers 7 bases. CDR1 is DFQATT and CDR2 is SNEGSKA in the germline V gene (reference sequence). The CDR3 has 12 residues.

CDR3 in amino acids: CASSVGTGGEGDTQYF. CDR3 coding DNA: TGTGCCAGCAGCGTCGGGACAGGGGGCGAAGGAGATACGCAGTATTTT. This sequence joins TRBV7-9 and TRBJ2-3; 12 nucleotides agree with TRBD1. This CDR3 is 16 amino acids long. Trimming cost V 5 bases and J 5 bases; bases outside gene matches: 8. Germline CDR1 is SEHNR and CDR2 is FQNEAQ (reference sequence).

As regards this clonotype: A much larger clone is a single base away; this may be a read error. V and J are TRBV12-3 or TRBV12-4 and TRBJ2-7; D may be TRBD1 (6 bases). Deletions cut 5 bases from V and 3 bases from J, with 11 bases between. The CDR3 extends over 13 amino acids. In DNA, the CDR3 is TGTGCCAGCAGTCCCGGGACACTCTACGAGCAGTACTTC. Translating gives CASSPGTLYEQYF.

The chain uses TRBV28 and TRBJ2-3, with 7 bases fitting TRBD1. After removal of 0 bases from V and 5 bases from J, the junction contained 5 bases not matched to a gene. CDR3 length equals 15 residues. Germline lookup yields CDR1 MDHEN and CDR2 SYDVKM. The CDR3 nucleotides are TGTGCCAGCAGTTTATGGACAGGGATCGGAGATACGCAGTATTTT. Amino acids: CASSLWTGIGDTQYF.

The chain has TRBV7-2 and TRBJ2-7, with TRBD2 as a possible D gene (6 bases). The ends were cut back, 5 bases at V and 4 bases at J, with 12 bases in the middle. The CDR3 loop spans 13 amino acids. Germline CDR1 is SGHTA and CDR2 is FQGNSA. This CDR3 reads CASSVGTEYEQYF. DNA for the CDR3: TGTGCCAGCAGCGTTGGGACTGAGTACGAGCAGTACTTC.

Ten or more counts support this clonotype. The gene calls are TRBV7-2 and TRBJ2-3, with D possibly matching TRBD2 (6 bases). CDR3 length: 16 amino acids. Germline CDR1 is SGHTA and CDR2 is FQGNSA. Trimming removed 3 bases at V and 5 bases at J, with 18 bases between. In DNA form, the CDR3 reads TGTGCCAGCAGCTTCGGCTTTAGCGGAGAGTTAGATACGCAGTATTTT. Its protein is CASSFGFSGELDTQYF.

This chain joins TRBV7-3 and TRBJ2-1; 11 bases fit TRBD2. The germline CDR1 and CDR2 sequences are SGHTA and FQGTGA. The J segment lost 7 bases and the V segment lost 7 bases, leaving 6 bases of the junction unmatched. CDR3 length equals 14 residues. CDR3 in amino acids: CASKLSGRANEQFF. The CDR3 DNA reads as TGTGCCAGCAAACTTAGCGGGAGGGCGAATGAGCAGTTCTTC.

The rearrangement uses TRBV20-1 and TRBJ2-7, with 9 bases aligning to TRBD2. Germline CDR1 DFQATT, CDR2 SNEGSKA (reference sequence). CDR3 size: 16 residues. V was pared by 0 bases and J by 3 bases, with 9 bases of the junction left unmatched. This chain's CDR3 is CSARERRSGRFYEQYF. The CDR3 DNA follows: TGCAGTGCTAGAGAAAGGAGAAGCGGGAGGTTCTACGAGCAGTACTTC.